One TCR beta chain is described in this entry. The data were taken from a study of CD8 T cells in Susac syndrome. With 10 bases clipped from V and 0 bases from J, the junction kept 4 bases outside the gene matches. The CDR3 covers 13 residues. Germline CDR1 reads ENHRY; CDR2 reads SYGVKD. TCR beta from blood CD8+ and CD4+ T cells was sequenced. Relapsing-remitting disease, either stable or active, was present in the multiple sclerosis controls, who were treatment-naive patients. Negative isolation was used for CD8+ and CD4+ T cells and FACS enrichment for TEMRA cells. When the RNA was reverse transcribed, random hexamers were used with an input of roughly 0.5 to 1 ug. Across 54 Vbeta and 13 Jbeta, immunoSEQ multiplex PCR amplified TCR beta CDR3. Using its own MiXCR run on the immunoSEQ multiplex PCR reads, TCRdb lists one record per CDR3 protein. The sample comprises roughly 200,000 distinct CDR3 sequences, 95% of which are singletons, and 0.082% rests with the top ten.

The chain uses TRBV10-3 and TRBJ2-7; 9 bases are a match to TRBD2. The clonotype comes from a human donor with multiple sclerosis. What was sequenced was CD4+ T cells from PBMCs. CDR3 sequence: CATTLAGSYEQYF. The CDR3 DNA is TGTGCCACCACACTAGCGGGCTCCTACGAGCAGTACTTC.